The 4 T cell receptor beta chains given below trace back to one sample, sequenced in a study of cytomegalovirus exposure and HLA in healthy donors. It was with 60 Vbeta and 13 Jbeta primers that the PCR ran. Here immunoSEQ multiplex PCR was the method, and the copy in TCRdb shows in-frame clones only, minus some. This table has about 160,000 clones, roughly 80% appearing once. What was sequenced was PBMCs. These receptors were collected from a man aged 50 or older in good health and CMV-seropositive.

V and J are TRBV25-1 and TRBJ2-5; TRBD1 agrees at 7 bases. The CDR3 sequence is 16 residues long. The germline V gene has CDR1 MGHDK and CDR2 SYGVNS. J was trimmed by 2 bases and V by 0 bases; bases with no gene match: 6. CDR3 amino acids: CASSEYGRQGQETQYF. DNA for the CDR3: TGTGCCAGCAGTGAATATGGTCGACAGGGTCAAGAGACCCAGTACTTC. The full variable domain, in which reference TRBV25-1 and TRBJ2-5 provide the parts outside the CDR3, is EADIYQTPRYLVIGTGKKITLECSQTMGHDKMYWYQQDPGMELHLIHYSYGVNSTEKGDLSSESTVSRIRTEHFPLTLESARPSHTSQYLCASSEYGRQGQETQYFGPGTRLLVL.

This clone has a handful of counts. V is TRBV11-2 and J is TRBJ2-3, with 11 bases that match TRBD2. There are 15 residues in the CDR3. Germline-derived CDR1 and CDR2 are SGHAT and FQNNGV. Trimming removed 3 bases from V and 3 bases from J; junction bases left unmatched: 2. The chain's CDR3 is CASSFSGGATDTQYF. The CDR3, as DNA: TGTGCCAGCAGCTTTAGCGGGGGGGCAACAGATACGCAGTATTTT.

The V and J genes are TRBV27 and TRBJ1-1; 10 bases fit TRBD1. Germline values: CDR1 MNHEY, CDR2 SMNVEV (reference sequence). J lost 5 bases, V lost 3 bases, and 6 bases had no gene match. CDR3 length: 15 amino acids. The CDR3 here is CASSLRGTGVTEAFF. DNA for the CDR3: TGTGCCAGCAGTTTGCGCGGGACAGGGGTGACTGAAGCTTTCTTT.

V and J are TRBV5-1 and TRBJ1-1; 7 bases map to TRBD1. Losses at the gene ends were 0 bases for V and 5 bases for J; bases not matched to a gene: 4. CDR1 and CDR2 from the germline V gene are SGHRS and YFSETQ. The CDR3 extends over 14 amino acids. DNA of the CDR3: TGCGCCAGCAGCTTGGGCGCAGGGGGAACTGAAGCTTTCTTT. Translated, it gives CASSLGAGGTEAFF.